The sequence of this T cell receptor beta chain was determined in a study of vaccination and CD4 T cells after COVID-19. In the study overall: SARS-CoV-2 PCR on nasal swabs had been positive for the convalescent patients; about 9 were mild and one was severe. Either the Pfizer-BioNTech BNT162b2 or Moderna mRNA-1273 vaccine was given as two doses.

Described time point: late sampling 161 to 241 days after vaccination in three convalescent patients. TCRdb itself ran the PCR reads through MiXCR, one entry per CDR3 protein. The sample carries about 31,000 distinct CDR3 sequences, approximately 49% recorded once. Per germline, CDR1 SEHNR and CDR2 FQNEAQ (reference sequence). Trimming left V 6 bases short and J 2 bases short, with 10 bases between. The CDR3 consists of 13 residues. This clonotype was detected only a few times. This chain joins TRBV7-9 and TRBJ2-5, with D hard to call. The TCR originated in a human donor who had recovered from COVID-19. This specimen was CD4+ T cells from blood, taken about 7 months after SARS-CoV-2 vaccination. The CDR3 region has the DNA TGTGCCAGCAGAGAAGACTGGCAAGAGACCCAGTACTTC. Protein sequence: CASREDWQETQYF.